This is a list of T cell receptor beta chains from one sample in a study of cytomegalovirus exposure and HLA in healthy donors. Here immunoSEQ multiplex PCR was the method, and the copy in TCRdb shows in-frame clones only, minus some. Among about 180,000 clones listed, 77% were seen once. The sample comprised PBMCs. These receptors originate from a man aged 18 to 30 in good health and CMV-seronegative. CDR3s include the opening cysteine and the closing phenylalanine or tryptophan. A D gene is named only where the DNA matches it firmly. Part of the rows lack a size; the others show once, few, many or a class for expanded clones.

clone_size j_call d_call v_call cdr3_aa cdr3_nt
. TRBJ2-1 TRBD1 TRBV7-6 CASSMGQGTYNEQFF TGTGCCAGCAGTATGGGACAGGGGACTTACAATGAGCAGTTCTTC
few TRBJ2-3 TRBD2 TRBV15 CATSSLLAGVLYF TGTGCCACCAGCAGCCTTCTAGCGGGAGTTCTGTATTTT
few TRBJ2-1 . TRBV7-8 CASSPTAGSYNEQFF TGTGCCAGCAGCCCGACAGCTGGCTCCTACAATGAGCAGTTCTTC
. TRBJ1-2 . TRBV12-5 CASGPGIRKDGYTF TGTGCTAGTGGACCGGGGATAAGGAAGGATGGCTACACCTTC
few TRBJ1-5 . TRBV12-5 CASGLISNGNQPQHF TGTGCTAGTGGTTTGATATCTAATGGCAATCAGCCCCAGCATTTT
. TRBJ1-1 . TRBV7-3 CASSRRGNTEAFF TGTGCCAGCAGTCGACGGGGGAACACTGAAGCTTTCTTT
. TRBJ2-5 TRBD2 TRBV4-2 CASNPRSGGNQETQYF TGTGCCAGCAACCCTCGAAGCGGGGGAAACCAAGAGACCCAGTACTTC
. TRBJ2-5 TRBD2 TRBV11-2 CASSPRLAGYQETQYF TGTGCCAGCAGCCCCAGACTAGCGGGGTACCAAGAGACCCAGTACTTC
. TRBJ1-2 TRBD1 TRBV27 CASRLGQGAFGYTF TGTGCCAGCAGGCTCGGACAGGGGGCGTTCGGCTACACCTTC
few TRBJ1-1 . TRBV6-5 CASSYGRNTEAFF TGTGCCAGCAGCTACGGTAGAAACACTGAAGCTTTCTTT
. TRBJ2-1 . TRBV6-6 CASSHDRASTQFF TGTGCCAGCAGTCACGACAGAGCCTCCACTCAGTTCTTC
once TRBJ1-2 . TRBV30 CAWSRQRYGYTF TGTGCCTGGAGCAGACAGAGATATGGCTACACCTTC
. TRBJ1-5 . TRBV7-8 CASSLAQGPNQPQHF TGTGCCAGCAGCTTAGCCCAGGGGCCCAATCAGCCCCAGCATTTT
. TRBJ2-1 . TRBV18 CASSDQGNEQFF TGTGCCAGCTCAGACCAGGGGAATGAGCAGTTCTTC
. TRBJ1-3 TRBD1 TRBV7-6 CASSYGQGAGNTIYF TGTGCCAGCAGCTACGGACAGGGGGCTGGAAACACCATATATTTT